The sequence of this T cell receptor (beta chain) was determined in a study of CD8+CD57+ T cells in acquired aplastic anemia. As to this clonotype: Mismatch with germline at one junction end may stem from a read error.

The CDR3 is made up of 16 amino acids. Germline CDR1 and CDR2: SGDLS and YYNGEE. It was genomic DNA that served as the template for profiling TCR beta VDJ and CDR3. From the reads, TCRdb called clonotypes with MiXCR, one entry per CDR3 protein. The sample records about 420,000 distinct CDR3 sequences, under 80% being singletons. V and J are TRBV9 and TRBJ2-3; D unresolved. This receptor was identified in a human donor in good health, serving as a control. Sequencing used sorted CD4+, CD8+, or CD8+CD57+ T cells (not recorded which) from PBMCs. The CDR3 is CASSLGRSRSTATQYF. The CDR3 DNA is TGTGCCAGCAGCTTAGGTCGGTCCCGGAGCACAGCTACGCAGTATTTT.